In this sample, the clone carrying this T cell receptor (beta chain) turned up a few times. Antigen unknown. These data are taken from a study of CD8 T cells in ankylosing spondylitis. Study results and limitations: Fewer than 10 highly homologous variants made up a TCR beta motif that seemed to typify ankylosing spondylitis blood.

TCRdb re-derived calls from the 5' RACE reads in MiXCR, one entry per CDR3 protein. This table holds more than 650,000 distinct CDR3 sequences, about 12% found once. Sequencing was performed on blood, either unsorted or a sorted T cell fraction (not recorded which). The sequence derives from a male donor with ankylosing spondylitis.

DNA of the CDR3: TGTGCCAGCAGTTACTCGAGGGCGTCGGGCGGCTACACCTTC. This codes for CASSYSRASGGYTF. The rearrangement uses TRBV6-5 and TRBJ1-2; D remains ambiguous. The V and J ends lost 0 bases and 8 bases respectively, with 13 bases between them. Per the germline V gene, CDR1 is MNHEY and CDR2 is SVGAGI. The CDR3 consists of 14 residues.